Below are 15 T cell receptor beta chains sequenced from a single sample in a study of shared clonotypes between healthy human individuals. The repertoire was sequenced with immunoSEQ multiplex PCR; TCRdb's copy has only in-frame clones and lacks some. This table has over 95,000 clones, 65% to 75% appearing once. Sequenced sample: memory CD8+ T cells sorted from blood. Subset in this sample: CD45RO+ cells pooled with CCR7-negative TemRA cells. These receptors all stem from a woman in her 30s in good health.

The chain employs TRBV4-2 and TRBJ1-1; possible D gene TRBD1, 6 bases. Germline V gene sequence: CDR1 LGHNA, CDR2 YNFKEQ. The CDR3 sequence is 15 residues long. Between the trimmed V and J ends, which lost 0 bases and 0 bases, there was a span of 8 bases. Here the CDR3 DNA reads TGTGCCAGCAGCCAAGAGGGGGGCATGAACACTGAAGCTTTCTTT. It encodes CASSQEGGMNTEAFF.

The chain joins TRBV2 to TRBJ1-1; perhaps TRBD1 as D (6 bases). Germline V CDR1 and CDR2: SNHLY, FYNNEI. The CDR3 covers 16 residues. The V gene lost 4 bases and the J gene lost 3 bases, with 18 bases spanning the gap. The CDR3 loop is CASSGGTPRVDTEAFF. The CDR3, as DNA: TGTGCCAGCAGTGGGGGGACACCGAGGGTGGACACTGAAGCTTTCTTT.

Worth noting for this clone: The sample carries other DNA sequences with the same CDR3. The rearrangement joins TRBV28 to TRBJ1-5; TRBD1 matches at 8 bases. V trimming: 5 bases; J trimming: 0 bases; junction bases outside the gene matches: 3. This CDR3 has 15 amino acids. CDR1 MDHEN and CDR2 SYDVKM come from the germline V gene. CDR3 residues: CASSATGGSNQPQHF. DNA for the CDR3: TGTGCCAGCAGTGCAACAGGGGGTAGCAATCAGCCCCAGCATTTT. Complete variable domain (other parts from reference TRBV28 and TRBJ1-5): DVKVTQSSRYLVKRTGEKVFLECVQDMDHENMFWYRQDPGLGLRLIYFSYDVKMKEKGDIPEGYSVSREKKERFSLILESASTNQTSMYLCASSATGGSNQPQHFGDGTRLSIL.

The chain carries TRBV4-1 and TRBJ2-7; 11 bases agree with TRBD1. CDR1 and CDR2 from the germline V gene are MGHRA and YSYEKL. J gave up 7 bases and V 0 bases, and 8 bases lay outside the gene matches. CDR3 size: 16 residues. The CDR3 loop is CASSQEGQGDLREQYF. CDR3 coding DNA: TGCGCCAGCAGCCAAGAGGGACAGGGGGATTTGAGAGAGCAGTACTTC.

This clone occurred a few times. The V gene is TRBV19, the J gene TRBJ1-1; perhaps TRBD1 as D (6 bases). Germline V gene data show CDR1 as LNHDA and CDR2 as SQIVND (reference sequence). Trimming cost V 7 bases and J 9 bases, with 15 bases left between them. CDR3 size: 12 residues. In nucleotides, the CDR3 is TGTGCCAGTACCCTGGGGGGCCGTAAAGCTTTCTTT. Amino acids: CASTLGGRKAFF.

This clone was seen only once. The chain joins TRBV9 to TRBJ2-3; D unresolved. The CDR3 spans 12 residues. V was cut by 3 bases and J by 1 base, with 3 bases left in between. CDR1 and CDR2 (germline): SGDLS, YYNGEE. CDR3 loop: CASSGGTDTQYF. As DNA, the CDR3 is TGTGCCAGCAGCGGAGGCACAGATACGCAGTATTTT.

This clone appeared once. This CDR3 reads CASSLGGGAKNIQYF. The CDR3 nucleotides read TGTGCCAGCAGCCTCGGGGGGGGAGCCAAAAACATTCAGTACTTC. The V call is TRBV4-2, the J call TRBJ2-4; TRBD2 matches at 8 bases. Unmatched junction bases numbered 2, after V lost 4 bases and J lost 0 bases. The CDR3 contains 15 residues. From germline, CDR1 is LGHNA and CDR2 YNFKEQ.

The chain links TRBV27 to TRBJ2-5; 10 bases agree with TRBD2. V was clipped by 8 bases and J by 5 bases; unmatched bases: 5. The CDR3 runs to 13 residues. Germline CDR1 MNHEY, CDR2 SMNVEV (reference sequence). CDR3 residues: CASQREGGETQYF. The CDR3 DNA reads TGTGCCAGCCAGCGGGAGGGGGGGGAGACCCAGTACTTC.

The sample holds many counts of this clone. The chain couples TRBV13 to TRBJ2-1; D is perhaps TRBD2 (6 bases). With 1 base removed from V and 7 bases from J, the gap between germline ends came to 11 bases. The CDR3 is 14 residues long. The germline V gene has CDR1 PRHDT and CDR2 FYEKMQ (reference sequence). The CDR3 sequence: CASSLEGGTNEQFF. The CDR3 nucleotides are TGTGCCAGCAGCTTAGAGGGAGGTACGAATGAGCAGTTCTTC.

The J gene is TRBJ2-7, the V gene TRBV27; no firm D call. There are 12 residues in the CDR3. Germline assignment: CDR1 MNHEY and CDR2 SMNVEV (reference sequence). Trimming shortened V by 1 base and J by 5 bases, and 6 bases separated the two germline ends. The CDR3 nucleotides are TGTGCCAGCAGTTTATATGGAAACGAGCAGTACTTC. It codes for CASSLYGNEQYF.

The rearrangement links TRBV7-8 to TRBJ2-7, with 7 positions matching TRBD2. Germline V lookup: CDR1 SGHVS, CDR2 FQNEAQ. V shed 5 bases, J shed 3 bases, and the junction held 10 bases outside the gene matches. CDR3 size: 15 residues. The CDR3 protein is CASSLHRGELYEQYF. The CDR3, as DNA: TGTGCCAGCAGCCTCCACCGGGGGGAGCTCTACGAGCAGTACTTC.

CDR3 nucleotide sequence: TGTGCCAGCAGCTTGAGTAGCGGAGGGTACAATGAGCAGTTCTTC. Translated: CASSLSSGGYNEQFF. J is TRBJ2-1 and V is TRBV4-2, with a possible D match to TRBD2 (6 bases). This CDR3 spans 15 amino acids. The germline V and J ends were trimmed by 5 bases and 4 bases, with 15 bases remaining between them. Germline-derived CDR1 and CDR2 are LGHNA and YNFKEQ.

The chain is built from TRBV6-5 and TRBJ2-1; 12 bases are a match to TRBD2. This CDR3 is built from 14 residues. Losses at the gene ends were 9 bases for V and 9 bases for J; bases not matched to a gene: 9. Germline CDR1 MNHEY, CDR2 SVGAGI. CDR3 sequence: CASLAGGFSGEQFF. For the CDR3, the DNA is TGTGCCAGTCTAGCGGGAGGGTTTAGTGGTGAGCAGTTCTTC.

The chain combines TRBV7-3 with TRBJ2-5; 14 bases agree with TRBD2. From germline, CDR1 is SGHTA and CDR2 FQGTGA. V was pared by 5 bases and J by 2 bases, with 4 bases of the junction left unmatched. This CDR3 comprises 16 residues. For the CDR3, the DNA is TGTGCCAGCAGCCAAGGGACTAGCGGGAGACAAGAGACCCAGTACTTC. Translation: CASSQGTSGRQETQYF.

The CDR3 region has the DNA TGTGCCAGCAGACCAGAGTTGAGCTCCTACAATGAGCAGTTCTTC. It encodes CASRPELSSYNEQFF. The V and J genes are TRBV27 and TRBJ2-1, with unresolved D. There are 15 residues in the CDR3. Germline CDR1 and CDR2: MNHEY and SMNVEV (reference sequence). Trimming shortened V by 6 bases and J by 0 bases, and 12 bases separated the two germline ends.